The source of this T cell receptor beta chain is a study of T cell responses to AZD1222 COVID-19 vaccine. Clones were read by immunoSEQ multiplex PCR, and TCRdb kept only the in-frame ones, dropping some. The data contain 110,000 or so clones, 91% of them seen just once; the ten biggest clones take up roughly 5.7%. This TCR derives from an adult in good health. Sample: peripheral blood, taken on day 0 of AZD1222 vaccination.

CDR3 sequence (DNA): TGTGCCAGCAGCTTGAGGGGTGGGAGCAATCAGCCCCAGCATTTT. The encoded protein is CASSLRGGSNQPQHF. This chain joins TRBV7-2 and TRBJ1-5; weak D call: TRBD1 (5 bases). Germline values: CDR1 SGHTA, CDR2 FQGNSA. V was trimmed by 3 bases and J by 1 base, leaving 10 bases between them. This CDR3 comprises 15 residues.